The 26 T cell receptor beta chains presented below share a single source sample, sequenced in a study of PD-L1 blockade in urothelial cancer. Here immunoSEQ multiplex PCR was the method, and the copy in TCRdb shows in-frame clones only, minus some. The repertoire holds about 63,000 clones, under 90% seen once, with 3% to 4% in the top ten. Time point here: pretreatment peripheral blood. The starting material was PBMCs, obtained around atezolizumab (anti-PD-L1) treatment. The origin of the receptors is a man between 65 and 85 years old with urothelial cancer.

This chain uses TRBV5-1 with TRBJ2-7, with D perhaps TRBD1 (6 bases). CDR3 length equals 14 residues. Germline loops: CDR1 SGHRS, CDR2 YFSETQ. V lost 3 bases, J lost 5 bases, and 15 bases lay in between. The CDR3 bases are TGCGCCAGCAGCTACAGGGCGGATGAAGACGAGCAGTACTTC. It translates to CASSYRADEDEQYF.

V and J are TRBV27 and TRBJ2-3; 13 bases are shared with TRBD2. Looked up from germline, CDR1 is MNHEY and CDR2 is SMNVEV (reference sequence). There are 18 residues in the CDR3. V dropped 4 bases and J dropped 1; count of bases not matched to a gene: 8. The CDR3 coding sequence is TGTGCCAGCAGTTCGCGGACTAGCGGGAGAGGTCGCACAGATACGCAGTATTTT. This gives the protein CASSSRTSGRGRTDTQYF.

The rearrangement joins TRBV19 to TRBJ1-5; no clear D gene. Trimming shortened V by 5 bases and J by 4 bases, and 12 bases separated the two germline ends. Germline CDR1 and CDR2: LNHDA and SQIVND (reference sequence). The CDR3 is 14 amino acids. This CDR3 is CASSAGWSNQPQHF. In DNA form, the CDR3 reads TGTGCCAGTAGTGCGGGTTGGAGTAATCAGCCCCAGCATTTT.

The rearrangement uses TRBV18 and TRBJ2-7, with TRBD2 as a possible D gene (5 bases). The germline gives CDR1 KGHSH, CDR2 LQKENI. The ends were cut back, 5 bases at V and 2 bases at J, with 13 bases in the middle. This CDR3 is built from 14 residues. The CDR3 here is CASSSPDSTYEQYF. The CDR3, as DNA: TGTGCCAGCTCATCGCCGGACTCAACCTACGAGCAGTACTTC.

The chain couples TRBV19 to TRBJ2-7, with 11 positions matching TRBD1. Germline CDR1 is LNHDA and CDR2 is SQIVND (reference sequence). J lost 0 bases, V lost 3 bases, and 1 base had no gene match. The CDR3 totals 15 residues. CDR3 in DNA: TGTGCCAGTAGTATGGACAGGGGGCTCTCCTACGAGCAGTACTTC. This translates into CASSMDRGLSYEQYF.

CDR3 residues: CASKTGTSGSGEQFF. The CDR3 DNA reads as TGTGCCAGCAAGACTGGAACTAGCGGGAGCGGTGAGCAGTTCTTC. This chain uses TRBV6-1 with TRBJ2-1; 11 nucleotides line up with TRBD2. V lost 7 bases, J lost 9 bases, and 11 bases stayed unmatched. This CDR3 has 15 residues. The germline gives CDR1 MNHNS, CDR2 SASEGT.

The sample holds a few counts of this clone. The J gene is TRBJ2-7, the V gene TRBV27; D might be TRBD1 (5 bases). V was trimmed by 4 bases and J by 11 bases, leaving 24 bases between them. The CDR3 is made up of 15 amino acids. Looked up from germline, CDR1 is MNHEY and CDR2 is SMNVEV (reference sequence). CDR3 sequence: CASSSLGGASLSKYF. The CDR3 coding sequence is TGTGCCAGCAGTTCCCTCGGTGGGGCATCCCTCTCAAAGTACTTC.

V and J are TRBV14 and TRBJ2-1; a possible D gene is TRBD2 (5 bases). CDR3 length equals 15 residues. Germline CDR1 and CDR2: SGHDN and FVKESK. V lost 6 bases, J lost 3 bases, and 15 bases lay in between. CDR3 residues: CASRGRGSGYNEQFF. For the CDR3, the DNA is TGTGCCAGCAGAGGACGTGGGAGTGGCTACAATGAGCAGTTCTTC.

This clone appeared a few times. The chain is built from TRBV5-1 and TRBJ2-7; 8 positions match TRBD1. The CDR3 totals 16 residues. The germline gives CDR1 SGHRS, CDR2 YFSETQ. V was pared by 4 bases and J by 5 bases, with 14 bases of the junction left unmatched. The CDR3 protein is CASSPPLGQGSNEQYF. CDR3 coding DNA: TGCGCCAGCAGCCCGCCCCTTGGACAGGGTTCGAACGAGCAGTACTTC. Based on the CDR3 plus reference TRBV5-1 and TRBJ2-7, the full variable domain is KAGVTQTPRYLIKTRGQQVTLSCSPISGHRSVSWYQQTPGQGLQFLFEYFSETQRNKGNFPGRFSGRQFSNSRSEMNVSTLELGDSALYLCASSPPLGQGSNEQYFGPGTRLTVT.

V gene TRBV7-8 combines with J gene TRBJ2-7, with TRBD2 as a possible D gene (6 bases). The CDR3 spans 14 residues. Germline CDR1 and CDR2: SGHVS and FQNEAQ. V was pared by 0 bases and J by 7 bases, with 13 bases between. The CDR3 here is CASSLAGRGGEQYF. The CDR3 DNA reads TGTGCCAGCAGCTTAGCTGGGCGGGGCGGAGAGCAGTACTTC.

The J gene is TRBJ2-3, the V gene TRBV29-1, with TRBD2 identical over 10 bases. Germline V CDR1 and CDR2: SQVTM, ANQGSEA. The CDR3 spans 15 residues. The trim removed 2 bases at V and 5 bases at J, leaving 7 bases unmatched. CDR3 nucleotide sequence: TGCAGCGTTGAAAGAAGCGGGAGGGCCGGAGATACGCAGTATTTT. Its translation is CSVERSGRAGDTQYF.

The V call is TRBV27, the J call TRBJ2-3; D remains unclear. Between the trimmed V and J ends, which lost 5 bases and 5 bases, there was a span of 14 bases. The CDR3 has 14 residues. Germline lookup yields CDR1 MNHEY and CDR2 SMNVEV (reference sequence). The DNA for the CDR3 is TGTGCCAGCAGTCCTCCTGGAGCCGGAGATACGCAGTATTTT. It is translated as CASSPPGAGDTQYF.

V usage is TRBV28 and J usage is TRBJ2-3, with D unclear. V dropped 6 bases and J dropped 4 bases, with 11 bases sitting between them. This CDR3 has 13 residues. CDR1 MDHEN and CDR2 SYDVKM come from the germline V gene. CDR3 sequence reads: CASRTDMADTQYF. CDR3 nucleotides: TGTGCCAGCAGAACCGACATGGCAGATACGCAGTATTTT.

The chain recombines TRBV7-2 with TRBJ1-4; D is unclear. Trimming took 5 bases from V and 4 from J, leaving 14 bases between them. The CDR3 is 15 amino acids. Per germline, CDR1 SGHTA and CDR2 FQGNSA. The CDR3 loop reads CASSLLGQVNEKLFF. The CDR3 DNA is TGTGCCAGCAGCCTACTAGGCCAGGTTAATGAAAAACTGTTTTTT.

The chain recombines TRBV5-1 with TRBJ2-5; D perhaps matches TRBD1 (5 bases). Germline V CDR1 and CDR2: SGHRS, YFSETQ. V was pared by 0 bases and J by 4 bases, with 10 bases between. The CDR3 consists of 14 residues. In nucleotides, the CDR3 is TGCGCCAGCAGCTTGGGGTGGCAGGGAGAGACCCAGTACTTC. This sequence encodes CASSLGWQGETQYF.

The genes are TRBV10-2 and TRBJ1-5; 8 bases fit TRBD1. CDR1 WSHSY and CDR2 SAAADI come from the germline V gene. Trimming took 8 bases from V and 5 from J; bases not matched to a gene: 5. This CDR3 is built from 13 residues. The CDR3 region has the DNA TGCGCCAGCCGACAGGGGACATATCAGCCCCAGCATTTT. This gives the protein CASRQGTYQPQHF.

This clone turned up a few times. The chain employs TRBV18 and TRBJ1-4; unclear D gene. Trimming left V 5 bases short and J 8 bases short, with 12 bases between. Germline CDR1 is KGHSH and CDR2 is LQKENI. This CDR3 is built from 13 residues. This chain's CDR3 is CASSLGSSEKLFF. The DNA for the CDR3 is TGTGCCAGCTCATTAGGGAGTAGCGAAAAACTGTTTTTT.

The chain is built from TRBV5-1 and TRBJ2-5, with 15 bases lining up with TRBD2. The V gene's germline CDR1 is SGHRS and CDR2 YFSETQ. This CDR3 has 16 residues. The junction had 5 bases not matched to a gene; V was cut back by 4 bases and J by 4 bases. The CDR3 DNA sequence: TGCGCCAGCAGCACCGGACTAGCGGGAGGGGGAGAGACCCAGTACTTC. Amino acid sequence: CASSTGLAGGGETQYF.

The chain has TRBV6-5 and TRBJ2-2; 11 bases align to TRBD1. The CDR3 length is 15 residues. V lost 6 bases and J lost 4; bases outside the gene matches: 4. Germline V gene lookup returns CDR1 MNHEY and CDR2 SVGAGI. CDR3 region: CASRGQGVGTGELFF. In DNA, the CDR3 is TGTGCCAGCAGGGGACAGGGGGTTGGCACCGGGGAGCTGTTTTTT.

The CDR3 region is CASSRDYSQTQYF. The CDR3 nucleotides read TGTGCCAGCAGCCGGGACTACTCTCAGACCCAGTACTTC. V and J are TRBV5-4 and TRBJ2-5, with 7 nucleotides matching TRBD2. Unmatched junction bases numbered 6, after V lost 4 bases and J lost 6 bases. The CDR3 totals 13 residues. CDR1 and CDR2 from the germline V gene are SGHNT and YYREEE (reference sequence).

The chain links TRBV10-3 to TRBJ2-5; D ambiguous. CDR1 ENHRY and CDR2 SYGVKD come from the germline V gene. Trimming cost V 3 bases and J 2 bases, with 10 bases left between them. CDR3 length: 14 residues. The CDR3 DNA reads TGTGCCATCAGTGACCCCAGCGCGCAAGAGACCCAGTACTTC. It codes for CAISDPSAQETQYF.

This chain uses TRBV5-1 with TRBJ2-7; 9 positions match TRBD2. V was pared by 4 bases and J by 4 bases, with 6 bases of the junction left unmatched. The V gene's germline CDR1 is SGHRS and CDR2 YFSETQ. The CDR3 has 14 amino acids. DNA of the CDR3: TGCGCCAGCAGCCTTAGCGGGAGAGCGTACGAGCAGTACTTC. It translates to CASSLSGRAYEQYF.

The V call is TRBV5-4, the J call TRBJ1-1; no reliable D call. This CDR3 spans 12 amino acids. Trimming stripped 0 bases from V and 8 bases from J, with 8 bases between. Per the germline V gene, CDR1 is SGHNT and CDR2 is YYREEE (reference sequence). The CDR3 protein is CASSLGQREAFF. DNA for the CDR3: TGTGCCAGCAGCTTGGGGCAACGAGAAGCTTTCTTT.

V gene TRBV9 combines with J gene TRBJ2-2, with 7 bases identical to TRBD2. CDR1 and CDR2 from the germline V gene are SGDLS and YYNGEE. Trimming removed 5 bases from V and 3 bases from J; junction bases left unmatched: 1. CDR3 size: 13 residues. The CDR3 reads CASRAGDTGELFF. CDR3 DNA: TGTGCCAGCAGGGCGGGGGACACCGGGGAGCTGTTTTTT. Using reference TRBV9 and TRBJ2-2 for the parts outside the CDR3, the full variable domain is DSGVTQTPKHLITATGQRVTLRCSPRSGDLSVYWYQQSLDQGLQFLIQYYNGEERAKGNILERFSAQQFPDLHSELNLSSLELGDSALYFCASRAGDTGELFFGEGSRLTVL.

This sequence joins TRBV19 and TRBJ1-2, with D perhaps TRBD1 (5 bases). CDR1 is LNHDA, CDR2 SQIVND, per germline (reference sequence). Trimming left V 0 bases short and J 4 bases short, with 15 bases between. CDR3 length: 16 residues. CDR3 in DNA: TGTGCCAGTAGTATAGATTTCAGGGCCCGCACCTATGGCTACACCTTC. Protein: CASSIDFRARTYGYTF.

V gene TRBV4-2 combines with J gene TRBJ1-5, with D tentatively TRBD1 (5 bases). Germline V gene lookup returns CDR1 LGHNA and CDR2 YNFKEQ. With 1 base removed from V and 9 bases from J, the gap between germline ends came to 13 bases. This CDR3 has 14 amino acids. The CDR3 DNA reads TGTGCCAGCAGCCAAGGAAACGGCCAGGGGCCCCAGCATTTT. Its protein product is CASSQGNGQGPQHF.